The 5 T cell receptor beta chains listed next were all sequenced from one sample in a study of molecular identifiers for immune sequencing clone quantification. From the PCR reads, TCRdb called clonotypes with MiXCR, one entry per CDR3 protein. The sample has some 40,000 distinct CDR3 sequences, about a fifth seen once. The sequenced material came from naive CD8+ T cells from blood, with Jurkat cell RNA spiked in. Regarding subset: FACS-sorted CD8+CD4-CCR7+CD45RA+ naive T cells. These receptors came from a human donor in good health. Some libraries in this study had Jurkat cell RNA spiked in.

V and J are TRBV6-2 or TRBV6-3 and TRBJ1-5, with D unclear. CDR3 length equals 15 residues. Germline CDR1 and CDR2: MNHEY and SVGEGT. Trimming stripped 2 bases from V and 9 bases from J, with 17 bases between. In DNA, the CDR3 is TGTGCCAGCAGTTACAAGACCGGCGCCTCGAGGCCCCAGCATTTT. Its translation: CASSYKTGASRPQHF.

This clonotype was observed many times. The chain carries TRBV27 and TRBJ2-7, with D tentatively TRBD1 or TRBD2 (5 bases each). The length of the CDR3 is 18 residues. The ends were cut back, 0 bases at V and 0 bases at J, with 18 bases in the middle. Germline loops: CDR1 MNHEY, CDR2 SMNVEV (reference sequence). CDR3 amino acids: CASSLSMRLHGGSYEQYF. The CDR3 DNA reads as TGTGCCAGCAGTTTATCGATGCGGTTGCATGGGGGCTCCTACGAGCAGTACTTC.

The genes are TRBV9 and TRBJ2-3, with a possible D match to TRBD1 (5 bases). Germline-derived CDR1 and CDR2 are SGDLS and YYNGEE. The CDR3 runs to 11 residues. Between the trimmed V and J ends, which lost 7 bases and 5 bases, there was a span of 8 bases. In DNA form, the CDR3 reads TGTGCCAGCGAAAGGGGAGATACGCAGTATTTT. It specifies CASERGDTQYF.

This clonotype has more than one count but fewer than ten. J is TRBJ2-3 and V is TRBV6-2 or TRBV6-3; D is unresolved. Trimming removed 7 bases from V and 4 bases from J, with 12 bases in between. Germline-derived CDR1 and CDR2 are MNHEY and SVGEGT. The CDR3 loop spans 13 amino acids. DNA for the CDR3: TGTGCCAGCAACGACTTGATCGCAGATACGCAGTATTTT. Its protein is CASNDLIADTQYF.

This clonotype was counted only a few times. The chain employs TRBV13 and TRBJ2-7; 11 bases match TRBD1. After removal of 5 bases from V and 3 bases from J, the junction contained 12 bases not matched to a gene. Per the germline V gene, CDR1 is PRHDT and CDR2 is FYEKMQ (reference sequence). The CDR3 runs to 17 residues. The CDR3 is CASSQGQGAYPDYEQYF. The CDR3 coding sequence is TGTGCCAGCAGCCAAGGACAGGGGGCCTACCCAGACTACGAGCAGTACTTC.